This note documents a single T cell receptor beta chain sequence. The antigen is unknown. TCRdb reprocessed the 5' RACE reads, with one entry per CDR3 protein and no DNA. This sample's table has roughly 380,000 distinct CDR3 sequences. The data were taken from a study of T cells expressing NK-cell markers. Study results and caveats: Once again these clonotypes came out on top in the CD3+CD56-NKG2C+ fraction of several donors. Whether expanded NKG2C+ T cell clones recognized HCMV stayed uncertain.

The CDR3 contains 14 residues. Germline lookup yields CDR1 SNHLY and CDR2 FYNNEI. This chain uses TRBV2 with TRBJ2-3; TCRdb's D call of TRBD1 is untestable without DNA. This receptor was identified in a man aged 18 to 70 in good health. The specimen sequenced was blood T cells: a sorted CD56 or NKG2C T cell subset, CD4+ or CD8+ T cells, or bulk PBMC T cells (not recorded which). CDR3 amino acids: CASNRQGVMDTQYF.